This TCR beta chain originates from a study of beta chain features in type 1 diabetes. As for the study in general: Investigators examined roughly 99,000,000 sorted cells across all samples.

Every donor provided one heparinised blood draw, which averaged approximately 100 mL. A sort by CD45RO/CCR7/CD25/CD127/CD95/CD27 yielded CD4+ naive, central memory, regulatory and stem cell-like memory cells. This clone was observed a few times. No antigen is known for it. Between the trimmed V and J ends, which lost 0 bases and 7 bases, there was a span of 10 bases. From germline, CDR1 is LNHNV and CDR2 YYDKDF (reference sequence). This CDR3 is 13 amino acids long. The authors reverse transcribed all of the isolated RNA, so sequencing captured expressed TCRB transcripts. Measured with immunoSEQ multiplex PCR; TCRdb has only the in-frame clones, and not every one. This sample has approximately 170,000 clones, with approximately 8% found just once. Findings and limits, study-wide: Within each of all four CD4+ subsets, Type 1 diabetes patients had TCRB CDR3s that were moderately but significantly shorter.

The chain has TRBV15 and TRBJ2-7; maybe TRBD1 (5 bases). Sequenced: central memory CD4+ T cells from blood. The TCR originated in a man between 18 and 29 years old with type 1 diabetes. The CDR3 DNA reads TGTGCCACCAGCAGAGATATAAACAGGGAGCAGTACTTC. Encoded protein: CATSRDINREQYF.